The 15 T cell receptor beta chains in this list originate from one sample, sequenced in a study of shared clonotypes between healthy human individuals. Clones were sequenced by immunoSEQ multiplex PCR, and TCRdb holds only the in-frame ones, with some missing. The sample holds about 1.5 million clones, 95% to 99% seen once. Sequenced sample: naive CD4+ T cells sorted from blood. Noted subset: CD45RA+ positively selected. All receptors come from a man aged 30-40 years in good health.

The chain is built from TRBV30 and TRBJ2-1; D remains unclear. Germline V lookup: CDR1 GTSNPN, CDR2 SVGIG (reference sequence). The CDR3 consists of 14 residues. V lost 0 bases and J 5 bases, leaving 11 bases between the germline ends. CDR3 DNA: TGTGCCTGGAGTGTACGCTGGCGGCACAATGAGCAGTTCTTC. Its protein is CAWSVRWRHNEQFF.

The CDR3 reads CASSVGHSASEKLFF. Here the CDR3 DNA reads TGTGCCAGCAGCGTAGGACATTCCGCCTCCGAAAAACTGTTTTTT. The rearrangement uses TRBV9 and TRBJ1-4; D remains ambiguous. Germline V gives CDR1 SGDLS, CDR2 YYNGEE. The CDR3 is 15 amino acids. V was clipped by 0 bases and J by 8 bases, with 14 bases between them.

The V gene is TRBV9, the J gene TRBJ2-5; TRBD1 or TRBD2 may be the D gene (5 bases each). This CDR3 is built from 15 residues. V was pared by 0 bases and J by 6 bases, with 15 bases between. Germline assignment: CDR1 SGDLS and CDR2 YYNGEE. The CDR3: CASSVVPQGAKTQYF. CDR3 DNA: TGTGCCAGCAGCGTAGTTCCCCAGGGAGCGAAGACCCAGTACTTC.

The chain is built from TRBV5-1 and TRBJ2-3; 8 nucleotides agree with TRBD2. V was clipped by 4 bases and J by 1 base; unmatched bases: 5. CDR1 SGHRS and CDR2 YFSETQ come from the germline V gene. The CDR3 is 15 residues long. The CDR3 bases are TGCGCCAGCAGCCCCGGGGGGGCGGGCACAGATACGCAGTATTTT. It encodes CASSPGGAGTDTQYF.

This chain connects TRBV28 to TRBJ1-5; possibly TRBD1 for D (6 bases). V shed 7 bases and J shed 4 bases, with 32 bases lying between them. CDR1 MDHEN and CDR2 SYDVKM come from the germline V gene. This CDR3 has 20 amino acids. The CDR3 is CASTLQPRPIRDKLNQPQHF. The CDR3 region has the DNA TGTGCCAGCACCCTCCAACCCCGGCCCATCCGGGACAAACTGAATCAGCCCCAGCATTTT.

The chain combines TRBV28 with TRBJ1-2, with D perhaps matching TRBD1 (6 bases). Germline CDR1 reads MDHEN; CDR2 reads SYDVKM. V was trimmed by 3 bases and J by 0 bases, leaving 8 bases between them. CDR3 size: 14 residues. CDR3: CASSLDSANYGYTF. The CDR3 DNA is TGTGCCAGCAGTTTGGACAGCGCTAACTATGGCTACACCTTC.

The chain uses TRBV19 and TRBJ1-3; the D is unclear. V shed 5 bases and J shed 8 bases, with 10 bases lying between them. This CDR3 region has 12 residues. Germline CDR1 and CDR2: LNHDA and SQIVND (reference sequence). The CDR3 coding sequence is TGTGCCAGTAGTTCTTACGGTGACACCATATATTTT. Amino acid sequence: CASSSYGDTIYF.

This chain uses TRBV11-2 with TRBJ2-5; no reliable D call. The CDR3 is 15 amino acids. V lost 5 bases and J lost 0, with 13 bases in between. Germline V CDR1 and CDR2: SGHAT, FQNNGV. In DNA, the CDR3 is TGTGCCAGCAGCCGAAACGGGCGGTACCAAGAGACCCAGTACTTC. Its translation is CASSRNGRYQETQYF.

The chain uses TRBV5-4 and TRBJ2-7; weak D call: TRBD2 (6 bases). V lost 4 bases and J lost 1, with 21 bases in between. Germline loops: CDR1 SGHNT, CDR2 YYREEE (reference sequence). CDR3 length equals 17 residues. As DNA, the CDR3 is TGTGCCAGCAGCGGGCGAGAGAACGGAGGGAGATCCTACGAGCAGTACTTC. Encoded protein: CASSGRENGGRSYEQYF.

The chain links TRBV5-8 to TRBJ2-3; no clear D gene. The CDR3 is 14 amino acids. Germline V gene sequence: CDR1 SGHTS, CDR2 YDEGEE. Trimming cost V 6 bases and J 1 base, with 12 bases left between them. CDR3 region: CASTLEAGTDTQYF. The CDR3, as DNA: TGTGCCAGCACTCTTGAGGCAGGCACAGATACGCAGTATTTT.

This chain connects TRBV15 to TRBJ2-3; possibly TRBD1 for D (7 bases). V was clipped by 4 bases and J by 4 bases, with 24 bases between them. CDR1 is LNHNV and CDR2 is YYDKDF in the germline V gene (reference sequence). This CDR3 region has 18 residues. The CDR3 region has the DNA TGTGCCACCAGCACACGAGGGCGGGGACAGCTATCTCCAGATACGCAGTATTTT. Translated: CATSTRGRGQLSPDTQYF.

As concerns this clone: The identical CDR3 is also encoded by other nucleotide sequences in the sample. The chain joins TRBV6-1 to TRBJ1-5; 7 bases map to TRBD1. With 5 bases clipped from V and 6 bases from J, the junction kept 4 bases outside the gene matches. The CDR3 extends over 13 amino acids. CDR1 and CDR2 from the germline V gene are MNHNS and SASEGT. The CDR3 loop is CASSRQGGQPQHF. In DNA, the CDR3 is TGTGCCAGCAGTAGACAGGGTGGTCAGCCCCAGCATTTT.

This rearrangement joins TRBV10-3 to TRBJ1-2, with 9 bases matching TRBD1. J gave up 2 bases and V 2 bases, and 0 bases lay outside the gene matches. The germline gives CDR1 ENHRY, CDR2 SYGVKD. The length of the CDR3 is 14 residues. The CDR3 sequence is CAISEGQGNYGYTF. The CDR3 nucleotides read TGTGCCATCAGTGAGGGACAGGGGAACTATGGCTACACCTTC.

The V and J genes are TRBV11-3 and TRBJ2-1; 11 nucleotides match TRBD2. The germline V gene has CDR1 SGHNT and CDR2 YENEEA. The CDR3 has 14 amino acids. V lost 5 bases to trimming and J lost 7 bases; unmatched junction nucleotides: 4. In DNA form, the CDR3 reads TGTGCCAGCAGCCCTATAGCGGGAGGGAATGAGCAGTTCTTC. Residues: CASSPIAGGNEQFF.

This chain joins TRBV25-1 and TRBJ1-5; 8 bases line up with TRBD1. V trimming: 6 bases; J trimming: 5 bases; junction bases outside the gene matches: 3. CDR3 length: 13 residues. CDR1 and CDR2 (germline): MGHDK, SYGVNS. CDR3 DNA sequence: TGTGCCAGCAGATCAGGGGGCGATCAGCCCCAGCATTTT. As protein: CASRSGGDQPQHF.